The present entry profiles one T cell receptor (beta chain) with its context. The sample originates from a study of blood T cell repertoires in COVID-19. Some clones are missing from TCRdb's copy, which holds only in-frame ones; the method was immunoSEQ multiplex PCR. The table has 120,000 or so clones, around 88% seen once. Germline V gives CDR1 ENHRY, CDR2 SYGVKD. This CDR3 region has 15 residues. V shed 0 bases and J 7 bases; nucleotides not matched to a gene: 8. The receptor was derived from a man aged 80 or over with active or convalescent COVID-19. The J gene is TRBJ2-7, the V gene TRBV10-3, with TRBD1 matching over 8 bases. Sample: peripheral blood. CDR3 bases: TGTGCCATCAGTGAGTCGGGGGACAGGTCTTGGGAGCAGTACTTC. It specifies CAISESGDRSWEQYF.